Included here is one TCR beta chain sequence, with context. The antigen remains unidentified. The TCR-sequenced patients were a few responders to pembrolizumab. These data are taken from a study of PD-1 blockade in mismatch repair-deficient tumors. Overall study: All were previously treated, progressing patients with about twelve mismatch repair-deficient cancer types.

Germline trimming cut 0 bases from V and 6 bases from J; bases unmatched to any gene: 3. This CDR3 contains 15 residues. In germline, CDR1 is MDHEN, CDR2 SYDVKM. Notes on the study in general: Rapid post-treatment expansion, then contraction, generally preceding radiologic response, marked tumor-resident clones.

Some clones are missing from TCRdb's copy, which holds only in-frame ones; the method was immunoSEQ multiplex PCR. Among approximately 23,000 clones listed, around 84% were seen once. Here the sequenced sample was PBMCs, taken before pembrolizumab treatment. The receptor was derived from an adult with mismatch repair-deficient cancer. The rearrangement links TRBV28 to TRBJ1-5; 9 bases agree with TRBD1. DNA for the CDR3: TGTGCCAGCAGTTTATGGGGACAGGGCAGTCAGCCCCAGCATTTT. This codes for CASSLWGQGSQPQHF.